The 25 T cell receptor beta chains reported below all come from one sample, sequenced in a study of shared clonotypes between healthy human individuals. Naive CD8 cells were CD45RO-negative, positively selected for CCR7, excluding terminally differentiated effector memory CD45RA+ cells. The assay was immunoSEQ multiplex PCR, and TCRdb's table has in-frame clones only and misses some. This table holds about 2.1 million clones, around 95% found once. The specimen was naive CD8+ T cells from PBMCs. The receptor set was obtained from a man between 18 and 35 years old in good health. Some clones in this sample may be carry-over from other donors' samples.

The chain is built from TRBV7-6 and TRBJ2-7, with 11 bases that match TRBD2. Germline loops: CDR1 SGHVS, CDR2 FNYEAQ. CDR3 length equals 14 residues. V dropped 5 bases and J dropped 3; count of bases not matched to a gene: 3. The CDR3 coding sequence is TGTGCCAGCAGCCAAACTAGCGGGAGCTACGAGCAGTACTTC. Its protein is CASSQTSGSYEQYF.

J is TRBJ1-3 and V is TRBV28; D is uncertain. The CDR3 extends over 15 amino acids. CDR1 is MDHEN, CDR2 SYDVKM, per germline. V was pared by 5 bases and J by 0 bases, with 11 bases between. The CDR3 loop reads CASSELIFSGNTIYF. As DNA, the CDR3 is TGTGCCAGCAGTGAGTTGATTTTCTCTGGAAACACCATATATTTT.

This chain connects TRBV5-1 to TRBJ1-1, with 11 bases lining up with TRBD1. V lost 4 bases, J lost 9 bases, and 5 bases stayed unmatched. CDR1 is SGHRS, CDR2 YFSETQ, per germline. The CDR3 loop spans 13 amino acids. CDR3 DNA sequence: TGCGCCAGCAGCCCACCGGACAGGGGGCAAGCTTTCTTT. This translates into CASSPPDRGQAFF. Filled out from reference TRBV5-1 and TRBJ1-1, the complete variable domain reads KAGVTQTPRYLIKTRGQQVTLSCSPISGHRSVSWYQQTPGQGLQFLFEYFSETQRNKGNFPGRFSGRQFSNSRSEMNVSTLELGDSALYLCASSPPDRGQAFFGQGTRLTVV.

The chain uses TRBV15 and TRBJ2-1; D perhaps matches TRBD2 (6 bases). With 5 bases removed from V and 9 bases from J, the gap between germline ends came to 11 bases. The CDR3 has 12 amino acids. Germline V gives CDR1 LNHNV, CDR2 YYDKDF (reference sequence). The CDR3 DNA reads as TGTGCCACCAGCCCCCGGCGGGGTGAGCAGTTCTTC. Its protein is CATSPRRGEQFF.

The gene calls are TRBV4-1 and TRBJ2-1; TRBD1 aligns across 8 bases. V shed 3 bases and J 6 bases; nucleotides not matched to a gene: 4. Germline CDR1 reads MGHRA; CDR2 reads YSYEKL. The CDR3 covers 14 residues. Here the CDR3 reads CASSHMTGVNEQFF. The CDR3 nucleotides are TGCGCCAGCAGCCATATGACAGGGGTCAATGAGCAGTTCTTC.

J is TRBJ2-5 and V is TRBV27; the match to TRBD1 covers 8 bases. V lost 5 bases to trimming and J lost 1 base; unmatched junction nucleotides: 9. This CDR3 is built from 16 residues. CDR1 MNHEY and CDR2 SMNVEV come from the germline V gene (reference sequence). In DNA form, the CDR3 reads TGTGCCAGCAGTCCGTCGACAGGGGAGGTCCAAGAGACCCAGTACTTC. As protein: CASSPSTGEVQETQYF.

The chain couples TRBV18 to TRBJ2-2; D remains ambiguous. CDR3 length: 17 amino acids. Deletions cut 4 bases from V and 6 bases from J, with 21 bases between. Germline lookup yields CDR1 KGHSH and CDR2 LQKENI. The CDR3 reads CASSLENYLRTPGELFF. CDR3 DNA sequence: TGTGCCAGCTCACTCGAAAATTATCTGAGAACACCCGGGGAGCTGTTTTTT.

V is TRBV6-1 and J is TRBJ1-1; D unclear. This CDR3 region has 15 residues. V lost 2 bases, J lost 1 base, and 11 bases lay in between. Germline V gene lookup returns CDR1 MNHNS and CDR2 SASEGT. CDR3 nucleotides: TGTGCCAGCAGTGAACACCCCCGTGGGAACACTGAAGCTTTCTTT. It translates to CASSEHPRGNTEAFF.

The chain links TRBV29-1 to TRBJ2-2, with TRBD2 matching 12 bases. This CDR3 has 16 residues. Germline V gene data show CDR1 as SQVTM and CDR2 as ANQGSEA. With 6 bases clipped from V and 2 bases from J, the junction kept 7 bases outside the gene matches. The DNA for the CDR3 is TGCAGCGTGCCCCCTAGCGGGAGGGGCAACACCGGGGAGCTGTTTTTT. This encodes CSVPPSGRGNTGELFF.

The chain links TRBV28 to TRBJ2-3; 7 positions agree with TRBD1. After removal of 2 bases from V and 1 base from J, the junction contained 9 bases not matched to a gene. In germline, CDR1 is MDHEN, CDR2 SYDVKM. This CDR3 has 17 residues. The CDR3 region is CASSLRTGVGGTDTQYF. The CDR3 DNA sequence: TGTGCCAGCAGTTTACGCACAGGGGTGGGCGGCACAGATACGCAGTATTTT.

This chain connects TRBV6-5 to TRBJ2-1; perhaps TRBD2 as D (7 bases). Germline CDR1 MNHEY, CDR2 SVGAGI. V lost 1 base and J lost 5, with 12 bases in between. The CDR3 runs to 15 residues. CDR3 region: CASSYWGEGDNEQFF. DNA for the CDR3: TGTGCCAGCAGTTACTGGGGGGAGGGGGACAATGAGCAGTTCTTC.

The V call is TRBV27, the J call TRBJ2-3, with D perhaps TRBD1 or TRBD2 (5 bases each). The V end was cut by 8 bases, the J end by 7 bases, with 13 bases between. Germline V lookup: CDR1 MNHEY, CDR2 SMNVEV (reference sequence). This CDR3 spans 12 amino acids. In DNA form, the CDR3 reads TGTGCCAGCGGGACCTCGGGAAATACGCAGTATTTT. Translated, it gives CASGTSGNTQYF.

This chain joins TRBV11-2 and TRBJ2-7; 8 bases match TRBD1. The length of the CDR3 is 14 residues. Per the germline V gene, CDR1 is SGHAT and CDR2 is FQNNGV. The ends lost 5 bases at V and 4 bases at J; junction bases unmatched: 7. The CDR3 region is CASSPRDRFYEQYF. The CDR3 DNA follows: TGTGCCAGCAGCCCCCGGGACAGGTTTTACGAGCAGTACTTC.

The chain links TRBV11-2 to TRBJ1-1; 7 bases match TRBD1. With V trimmed by 2 bases and J by 1 base, 7 bases remained unmatched. CDR1 SGHAT and CDR2 FQNNGV come from the germline V gene. The CDR3 covers 16 residues. The CDR3 DNA is TGTGCCAGCAGCTTATCGGTGGGACAGTGGAACACTGAAGCTTTCTTT. It encodes CASSLSVGQWNTEAFF.

The chain combines TRBV27 with TRBJ2-1, with TRBD1 identical over 12 bases. The CDR3 is 16 amino acids. Germline-derived CDR1 and CDR2 are MNHEY and SMNVEV (reference sequence). V was clipped by 5 bases and J by 9 bases; unmatched bases: 11. CDR3 sequence reads: CASSTLPGQGAVEQFF. CDR3 nucleotide sequence: TGTGCCAGCAGTACCCTACCGGGACAGGGGGCTGTTGAGCAGTTCTTC.

The chain is built from TRBV9 and TRBJ2-7, with D maybe TRBD1 (6 bases). CDR3 length: 15 amino acids. V was pared by 2 bases and J by 1 base, with 13 bases between. Per germline, CDR1 SGDLS and CDR2 YYNGEE. The CDR3 sequence: CASSVSTGRSYEQYF. CDR3 DNA sequence: TGTGCCAGCAGCGTGTCGACAGGCCGATCCTACGAGCAGTACTTC.

The CDR3 sequence: CASSPGPRDEQYF. In nucleotides, the CDR3 is TGTGCCAGCAGCCCGGGACCCCGTGACGAGCAGTACTTC. J is TRBJ2-7 and V is TRBV7-9; D possibly matches TRBD1 or TRBD2 (5 bases each). The length of the CDR3 is 13 residues. The V and J ends lost 5 bases and 5 bases respectively, with 13 bases between them. Germline lookup yields CDR1 SEHNR and CDR2 FQNEAQ (reference sequence).

V gene TRBV6-1 combines with J gene TRBJ2-7; no clear D. Germline values: CDR1 MNHNS, CDR2 SASEGT. Between the trimmed V and J ends, which lost 2 bases and 0 bases, there was a span of 11 bases. The CDR3 loop spans 15 amino acids. In DNA, the CDR3 is TGTGCCAGCAGTGAAAGCGTGAGCTCCTCCTACGAGCAGTACTTC. Amino acids: CASSESVSSSYEQYF.

The chain employs TRBV4-1 and TRBJ2-7, with a weak D call TRBD1 (6 bases). Trimming took 3 bases from V and 4 from J, leaving 25 bases between them. The CDR3 totals 18 residues. The germline CDR1 and CDR2 sequences are MGHRA and YSYEKL. CDR3 DNA: TGCGCCAGCAGCCAGGAGGACCATCTCAGGGGCTCCTTTTACGAGCAGTACTTC. It specifies CASSQEDHLRGSFYEQYF.

The V call is TRBV16, the J call TRBJ1-2, with D maybe TRBD1 (5 bases). CDR1 is KGHSY, CDR2 FQNENV, per germline. This CDR3 region has 14 residues. Trimming left V 4 bases short and J 8 bases short, with 17 bases between. CDR3 nucleotide sequence: TGTGCCAGCAGCCTTCCGGATCCGAAGGGGGGCTACACCTTC. Translating gives CASSLPDPKGGYTF. Full variable domain (remainder filled in from reference TRBV16 and TRBJ1-2): GEEVAQTPKHLVRGEGQKAKLYCAPIKGHSYVFWYQQVLKNEFKFLISFQNENVFDETGMPKERFSAKCLPNSPCSLEIQATKLEDSAVYFCASSLPDPKGGYTFGSGTRLTVV.

V is TRBV6-5 and J is TRBJ1-1, with a weak D call TRBD1 (5 bases). Germline V CDR1 and CDR2: MNHEY, SVGAGI. V gave up 6 bases and J gave up 5 bases, with 16 bases separating them. The CDR3 consists of 14 residues. CDR3 sequence: CASSLGRGSTEAFF. The CDR3 nucleotides read TGTGCCAGCAGCCTTGGGAGGGGATCGACTGAAGCTTTCTTT.

The rearrangement links TRBV27 to TRBJ2-4; D might be TRBD2 (6 bases). The CDR3 consists of 14 residues. The V gene's germline CDR1 is MNHEY and CDR2 SMNVEV (reference sequence). V was shortened by 2 bases and J by 8 bases, with 13 bases between the two germline ends. The CDR3 is CASSLVGGWDIQYF. For the CDR3, the DNA is TGTGCCAGCAGTTTAGTGGGAGGATGGGACATTCAGTACTTC.

As regards this clone: Within the sample, other DNA sequences also encode this same CDR3. The chain employs TRBV29-1 and TRBJ2-7; D gene ambiguous. The germline CDR1 and CDR2 sequences are SQVTM and ANQGSEA. This CDR3 is 13 amino acids long. V was trimmed by 0 bases and J by 2 bases, leaving 8 bases between them. The CDR3 nucleotides are TGCAGCGTTGAAGATCTCACAACCTACGAGCAGTACTTC. It specifies CSVEDLTTYEQYF.

V is TRBV19 and J is TRBJ2-1; D might be TRBD2 (6 bases). V was pared by 6 bases and J by 1 base, with 19 bases between. The germline V gene encodes CDR1 LNHDA and CDR2 SQIVND (reference sequence). The CDR3 is 17 residues long. The CDR3, as DNA: TGTGCCAGTAGCACTCGGGGACTCAGGGTATCCTACAATGAGCAGTTCTTC. This sequence encodes CASSTRGLRVSYNEQFF.

The chain recombines TRBV5-1 with TRBJ2-3; 7 bases align to TRBD2. The CDR3 is made up of 14 amino acids. Germline V lookup: CDR1 SGHRS, CDR2 YFSETQ. The ends lost 4 bases at V and 0 bases at J; junction bases unmatched: 2. CDR3: CASSNSGSTDTQYF. The CDR3 nucleotides are TGCGCCAGCAGCAATAGCGGGAGCACAGATACGCAGTATTTT. The whole variable domain, remainder taken from reference TRBV5-1 and TRBJ2-3, is KAGVTQTPRYLIKTRGQQVTLSCSPISGHRSVSWYQQTPGQGLQFLFEYFSETQRNKGNFPGRFSGRQFSNSRSEMNVSTLELGDSALYLCASSNSGSTDTQYFGPGTRLTVL.